The text below deals with one T cell receptor (beta chain). Antigen unknown. This entry comes from a study of cytomegalovirus exposure and HLA in healthy donors. The CDR3 extends over 13 amino acids. V gave up 10 bases and J gave up 2 bases, with 13 bases separating them. The germline gives CDR1 SGHTA, CDR2 FQGNSA. Vbeta (60) and Jbeta (13) primers were used in the PCR. The assay was immunoSEQ multiplex PCR, and TCRdb's table has in-frame clones only and misses some. The sample has fewer than 200,000 clones; more than 60% are singletons. The study's findings and limits: Across HLA loci, a later analysis found differing TCR association rates, with DRB1 most and HLA-C fewest. TCR beta chains numbering 164 were designated cytomegalovirus-associated. High sensitivity and specificity were reportedly achieved when the classifier diagnosed cytomegalovirus status. Other equally common chains were less clonally expanded than HLA-associated TCR beta chains, a later analysis showed.

The TCR originated in a male donor in good health and CMV-seronegative. Sample: PBMCs. This chain links TRBV7-2 with TRBJ2-3; D is undetermined. The CDR3 nucleotides are TGTGCCACCTCCCCCCTCCCCACAGATACGCAGTATTTT. Its translation is CATSPLPTDTQYF.